The rows below give T cell receptor beta chains drawn from one sample of a study of control samples from healthy donors and cancer patients. The method was immunoSEQ multiplex PCR; TCRdb's version includes in-frame clones alone and lacks a portion of them. Among 100,000 to 150,000 clones listed, around 94% were seen once. The material sequenced was PBMCs. These receptors originate from a man older than 75 with head and neck cancer. Both conserved end residues are part of each CDR3. Each record gives: V gene, D gene, J gene, clone size, CDR3 DNA, CDR3 protein. D genes are given only for firm matches. Not every row has a clone size; where given, it reads once, few, many or a size class.

V gene: TRBV2; D gene: NA; J gene: TRBJ2-5; clone size: NA; CDR3 DNA: TGTGCCAGCAGAGAACAGGTAGCGGAGACCCAGTACTTC; CDR3 protein: CASREQVAETQYF
V gene: TRBV5-1; D gene: NA; J gene: TRBJ2-1; clone size: NA; CDR3 DNA: TGCGCCAGCATAGGCCCTGACTACAATGAGCAGTTCTTC; CDR3 protein: CASIGPDYNEQFF
V gene: TRBV19; D gene: NA; J gene: TRBJ1-4; clone size: NA; CDR3 DNA: TGTGCCAGTAGTGCCACCGGGACCGCTGTTGAAAAACTGTTTTTT; CDR3 protein: CASSATGTAVEKLFF
V gene: TRBV5-4; D gene: NA; J gene: TRBJ2-5; clone size: NA; CDR3 DNA: TGTGCCAGCAGCTTGGGGGCTAGTCTGGAGACCCAGTACTTC; CDR3 protein: CASSLGASLETQYF
V gene: TRBV5-6; D gene: TRBD1; J gene: TRBJ1-6; clone size: NA; CDR3 DNA: TGTGCCAGCAGCTTCCAGGGGGGAAGCTCCTATAATTCACCCCTCCACTTT; CDR3 protein: CASSFQGGSSYNSPLHF
V gene: TRBV27; D gene: TRBD1; J gene: TRBJ2-7; clone size: NA; CDR3 DNA: TGTGCCAGCAGTTTATCCCTGTGGGACAGCCCCTACGAGCAGTACTTC; CDR3 protein: CASSLSLWDSPYEQYF
V gene: TRBV19; D gene: TRBD1; J gene: TRBJ2-7; clone size: NA; CDR3 DNA: TGTGCCAGTAGAAGGACAGGGGGCATGAACGAGCAGTACTTC; CDR3 protein: CASRRTGGMNEQYF
V gene: TRBV28; D gene: NA; J gene: TRBJ1-4; clone size: NA; CDR3 DNA: TGTGCCAGCATCTGGGGGGGGCGCGGAGAAAAACTGTTTTTT; CDR3 protein: CASIWGGRGEKLFF
V gene: TRBV27; D gene: NA; J gene: TRBJ1-1; clone size: NA; CDR3 DNA: TGTGCCAGCAGTTTAACTCGGACAGTGTCGAACACTGAAGCTTTCTTT; CDR3 protein: CASSLTRTVSNTEAFF
V gene: TRBV29-1; D gene: TRBD1; J gene: TRBJ1-4; clone size: NA; CDR3 DNA: TGCAGCGTTGAAACTGGACAGGGGGTAATTAAAAAACTGTTTTTT; CDR3 protein: CSVETGQGVIKKLFF
V gene: TRBV7-9; D gene: TRBD2; J gene: TRBJ2-3; clone size: NA; CDR3 DNA: TGTGCCAGCAGCTCCGGACTAGCGGGAGAAGCAGATACGCAGTATTTT; CDR3 protein: CASSSGLAGEADTQYF
V gene: TRBV5-6; D gene: TRBD1; J gene: TRBJ1-1; clone size: few; CDR3 DNA: TGTGCCAGCAGCTTGGGGACGGGACAGGGGATCCGGACTGAAGCTTTCTTT; CDR3 protein: CASSLGTGQGIRTEAFF
V gene: TRBV7-8; D gene: TRBD2; J gene: TRBJ2-1; clone size: NA; CDR3 DNA: TGTGCCAGCAGCCGTTTAGCGGGGGGTGAGGGTGAGCAGTTCTTC; CDR3 protein: CASSRLAGGEGEQFF
V gene: TRBV19; D gene: NA; J gene: TRBJ1-1; clone size: NA; CDR3 DNA: TGTGCCAGTAGGGGGGCAGGGGTTAGTGAAGCTTTCTTT; CDR3 protein: CASRGAGVSEAFF
V gene: TRBV9; D gene: TRBD1; J gene: TRBJ2-6; clone size: NA; CDR3 DNA: TGTGCCAGCAGCTCGGCCGGGACAGGGGGCCTCTCTGGGGCCAACGTCCTGACTTTC; CDR3 protein: CASSSAGTGGLSGANVLTF
V gene: TRBV27; D gene: NA; J gene: TRBJ2-7; clone size: NA; CDR3 DNA: TGTGCCAGCAGTCCTCTCCAAGCGGCAAATGGCGAGCAGTACTTC; CDR3 protein: CASSPLQAANGEQYF
V gene: TRBV4-2; D gene: NA; J gene: TRBJ2-7; clone size: NA; CDR3 DNA: TGTGCCAGCAGTCCCAAGTGGGATTCAGGCTACTCCTACGAGCAGTACTTC; CDR3 protein: CASSPKWDSGYSYEQYF
V gene: TRBV11-3; D gene: NA; J gene: TRBJ1-1; clone size: NA; CDR3 DNA: TGTGCCAGCAGCCAGAATGGGGGACGAATGAACACTGAAGCTTTCTTT; CDR3 protein: CASSQNGGRMNTEAFF
V gene: TRBV30; D gene: NA; J gene: TRBJ2-7; clone size: NA; CDR3 DNA: TGTGCCTGGAGTCGCATCTCCACTACTTGGGGCTACGAGCAGTACTTC; CDR3 protein: CAWSRISTTWGYEQYF
V gene: TRBV3-1/TRBV3-2; D gene: NA; J gene: TRBJ1-5; clone size: NA; CDR3 DNA: TGTGCCAGCAGCCAAAAGGGGTCTAGCAATCAGCCCCAGCATTTT; CDR3 protein: CASSQKGSSNQPQHF
V gene: TRBV5-5; D gene: NA; J gene: TRBJ2-3; clone size: NA; CDR3 DNA: TGTGCCAGCAGCTTGGAAGGTTCCACAGATACGCAGTATTTT; CDR3 protein: CASSLEGSTDTQYF
V gene: TRBV15; D gene: NA; J gene: TRBJ2-5; clone size: NA; CDR3 DNA: TGTGCCACCAGCACTTTAGTAGGGTTGTTGGGGACCCAGTACTTC; CDR3 protein: CATSTLVGLLGTQYF
V gene: TRBV7-2; D gene: NA; J gene: TRBJ1-2; clone size: NA; CDR3 DNA: TGTGCCAGCAGCTTAGGGGTGGCCTATGGCTACACCTTC; CDR3 protein: CASSLGVAYGYTF
V gene: TRBV6-5; D gene: NA; J gene: TRBJ2-7; clone size: many; CDR3 DNA: TGTGCCAGCAGGGACAGCGCCAACTACGAGCAGTACTTC; CDR3 protein: CASRDSANYEQYF
V gene: TRBV11-2; D gene: TRBD1; J gene: TRBJ1-1; clone size: NA; CDR3 DNA: TGTGCCAGCAGCGTTGACAGGGGAACTGAAGCTTTCTTT; CDR3 protein: CASSVDRGTEAFF
V gene: TRBV5-1; D gene: TRBD1; J gene: TRBJ2-7; clone size: NA; CDR3 DNA: TGCGCCAGCAGCGTCCGGGACAGGGGGCCCTACGAGCAGTACTTC; CDR3 protein: CASSVRDRGPYEQYF
V gene: TRBV6-2/TRBV6-3; D gene: NA; J gene: TRBJ2-1; clone size: NA; CDR3 DNA: TGTGCCAGCAGTTACTGGGGGGAGCGGAATGAGCAGTTCTTC; CDR3 protein: CASSYWGERNEQFF
V gene: TRBV18; D gene: NA; J gene: TRBJ2-3; clone size: NA; CDR3 DNA: TGTGCCAGCTCACCCTCGCTAGCCCCAGGCACAGATACGCAGTATTTT; CDR3 protein: CASSPSLAPGTDTQYF
V gene: TRBV7-9; D gene: NA; J gene: TRBJ1-2; clone size: NA; CDR3 DNA: TGTGCCAGCAGCCGCCCGACAGTGTTCTATGGCTACACCTTC; CDR3 protein: CASSRPTVFYGYTF
V gene: TRBV11-2; D gene: NA; J gene: TRBJ1-1; clone size: NA; CDR3 DNA: TGTGCCAGCAGCTTAGGGGCGATCCGGAACACTGAAGCTTTCTTT; CDR3 protein: CASSLGAIRNTEAFF
V gene: TRBV25-1; D gene: TRBD2; J gene: TRBJ2-7; clone size: NA; CDR3 DNA: TGTGCCAGCAGTGAATATGGCCTAGCGGTCAGCTCCTACGAGCAGTACTTC; CDR3 protein: CASSEYGLAVSSYEQYF
V gene: TRBV5-4; D gene: NA; J gene: TRBJ2-3; clone size: NA; CDR3 DNA: TGTGCCAGCAGCTTGGTATACAACACAGATACGCAGTATTTT; CDR3 protein: CASSLVYNTDTQYF
V gene: TRBV29-1; D gene: TRBD1; J gene: TRBJ2-5; clone size: once; CDR3 DNA: TGCAGCGTTGACGGTCAGGGACAGATGATAGGAGAGACCCAGTACTTC; CDR3 protein: CSVDGQGQMIGETQYF
V gene: TRBV13; D gene: NA; J gene: TRBJ1-6; clone size: NA; CDR3 DNA: TGTGCCAGCAAAGGTGTCGGACAAGTGAATTCACCCCTCCACTTT; CDR3 protein: CASKGVGQVNSPLHF
V gene: TRBV10-2; D gene: NA; J gene: TRBJ1-5; clone size: NA; CDR3 DNA: TGCGCCAGCAGTGAGTCGATCGGAAATCAGCCCCAGCATTTT; CDR3 protein: CASSESIGNQPQHF